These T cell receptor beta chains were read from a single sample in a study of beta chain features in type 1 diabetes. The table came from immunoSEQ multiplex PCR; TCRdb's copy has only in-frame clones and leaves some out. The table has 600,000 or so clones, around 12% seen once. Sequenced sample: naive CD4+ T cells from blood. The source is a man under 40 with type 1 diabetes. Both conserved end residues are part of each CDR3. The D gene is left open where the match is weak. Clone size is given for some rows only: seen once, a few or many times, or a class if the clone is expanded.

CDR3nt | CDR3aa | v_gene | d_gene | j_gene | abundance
TGTGCCAGCAGTTTCGGATCCCCTAGCGTAGCCGGGGAGCTGTTTTTT | CASSFGSPSVAGELFF | TRBV27 | - | TRBJ2-2 | -
TGTGCCAGCAGCGTAGTGGCAGGGGCCAGCTCCTACGAGCAGTACTTC | CASSVVAGASSYEQYF | TRBV9 | - | TRBJ2-7 | -
TGTGCCAGCAGCCAAGAACGAAATGAGCAGTTCTTC | CASSQERNEQFF | TRBV4-2 | - | TRBJ2-1 | -
TGTGCCAGCAGCCCCGCGTCCTACGAGCAGTACTTC | CASSPASYEQYF | TRBV2 | - | TRBJ2-7 | -
TGCGCCAGCAGCTTGGCCGAAAGACAGTCTCATGGCTACACCTTC | CASSLAERQSHGYTF | TRBV5-1 | - | TRBJ1-2 | -
TGTGCCAGTAGTCCCGACAGGAGGAACACTGAAGCTTTCTTT | CASSPDRRNTEAFF | TRBV19 | - | TRBJ1-1 | -
TGTGCCAGCAGCGGACAGGGATCCGGGGAGCTGTTTTTT | CASSGQGSGELFF | TRBV2 | TRBD1 | TRBJ2-2 | few
TGCAGCGTTCACAATACAGGGGGCTATGGCTACACCTTC | CSVHNTGGYGYTF | TRBV29-1 | TRBD1 | TRBJ1-2 | few
TGTGCCAGCAGCTTAGATCCACAGGGGGCTTGGCTTTCAGCTAATGAAAAACTGTTTTTT | CASSLDPQGAWLSANEKLFF | TRBV11-2 | TRBD1 | TRBJ1-4 | few
TGCAGCGTTGGGATAGGGTACGAGCAGTACTTC | CSVGIGYEQYF | TRBV29-1 | - | TRBJ2-7 | few
TGTGCCAGCAGTGCCGGACCTAACTATGGCTACACCTTC | CASSAGPNYGYTF | TRBV28 | - | TRBJ1-2 | few
TGTGCCAGCAGGGGACAGGGAGTCTCACTCTATGGCTACACCTTC | CASRGQGVSLYGYTF | TRBV2 | TRBD1 | TRBJ1-2 | -
TGTGCCAGCAGTTCAGGGGAAACTGGAGGGGCCAACGTCCTGACTTTC | CASSSGETGGANVLTF | TRBV6-5 | - | TRBJ2-6 | -
TGTGCCAGCAGCCTTAATAGCGGGGCTTCGGCGCAGTACTTC | CASSLNSGASAQYF | TRBV7-2 | TRBD2 | TRBJ2-7 | few
TGTGCCAGCAGCCTGGATTTGAATCAGCCCCAGCATTTT | CASSLDLNQPQHF | TRBV9 | - | TRBJ1-5 | -
TGTGCCAGCAGCCGCGGCACAGATAATGGCTACACCTTC | CASSRGTDNGYTF | TRBV7-9 | - | TRBJ1-2 | -